The 14 T cell receptor beta chains reported below all come from one sample, sequenced in a study of blood T cell repertoires in COVID-19. Clones were read by immunoSEQ multiplex PCR, and TCRdb kept only the in-frame ones, dropping some. Of 200,000 to 250,000 clones listed, 70% to 85% are singletons. Specimen: peripheral blood. The receptors originated from a woman at least 80 years old with active or convalescent COVID-19.

The chain recombines TRBV6-5 with TRBJ2-1; 9 positions agree with TRBD2. The V segment lost 11 bases and the J segment 3 bases; nucleotides outside the gene matches: 5. Germline CDR1 is MNHEY and CDR2 is SVGAGI. This CDR3 region has 13 residues. The DNA of the CDR3 is TGTGCCGCCGGCGGGAGGGTCTACAATGAGCAGTTCTTC. Translating it yields CAAGGRVYNEQFF.

CDR3 region: CASSSGQGYGYTF. In nucleotides, the CDR3 is TGTGCCAGCAGCTCGGGACAAGGCTATGGCTACACCTTC. The chain links TRBV7-9 to TRBJ1-2, with D possibly TRBD1 on 6 matching bases. The CDR3 runs to 13 residues. Germline V gives CDR1 SEHNR, CDR2 FQNEAQ (reference sequence). Trimming took off 4 bases at V and 4 bases at J, with 10 bases between the two ends.

The CDR3 spells CSASGLAGGSYEQYF. The CDR3 coding sequence is TGCAGTGCTAGTGGTCTAGCGGGAGGGTCCTACGAGCAGTACTTC. The chain uses TRBV20-1 and TRBJ2-7, with 12 bases identical to TRBD2. The CDR3 totals 15 residues. V lost 3 bases and J lost 1; bases outside the gene matches: 4. Germline V CDR1 and CDR2: DFQATT, SNEGSKA (reference sequence).

This chain connects TRBV5-1 to TRBJ2-3, with a weak D call TRBD2 (5 bases). The CDR3 length is 15 residues. Germline CDR1 reads SGHRS; CDR2 reads YFSETQ. V was trimmed by 4 bases and J by 1 base, leaving 13 bases between them. The CDR3 DNA reads TGCGCCAGCAGCCCGGGGATGAGCGGCACAGATACGCAGTATTTT. As protein: CASSPGMSGTDTQYF.

This chain connects TRBV20-1 to TRBJ2-7; D unclear. Trimming left V 3 bases short and J 11 bases short, with 14 bases between. Germline V CDR1 and CDR2: DFQATT, SNEGSKA (reference sequence). There are 11 residues in the CDR3. CDR3 DNA: TGCAGTGCTAGTTTCGGTCCTCTGGAGTACTTC. Its translation is CSASFGPLEYF.

This clone was observed a single time. The chain couples TRBV2 to TRBJ1-3, with D possibly being TRBD1 (6 bases). CDR3 length: 17 residues. V dropped 2 bases and J dropped 1 base, with 15 bases sitting between them. The V gene's germline CDR1 is SNHLY and CDR2 FYNNEI. The CDR3 sequence: CASSERWTALSGNTIYF. Here the CDR3 DNA reads TGTGCCAGCAGTGAACGCTGGACAGCCCTTTCTGGAAACACCATATATTTT.

The chain employs TRBV12-3 or TRBV12-4 and TRBJ1-2, with 8 bases matching TRBD1. CDR3 length equals 13 residues. Trimming at V came to 8 bases and at J to 7 bases, leaving 9 bases not matched to a gene. The CDR3 loop reads CASGGQVRAGYTF. In DNA form, the CDR3 reads TGTGCCAGCGGGGGACAGGTACGCGCTGGCTACACCTTC.

The chain couples TRBV20-1 to TRBJ1-1, with 8 nucleotides matching TRBD1. V gave up 6 bases and J gave up 8 bases; unmatched junction bases: 5. The CDR3 has 11 residues. Germline loops: CDR1 DFQATT, CDR2 SNEGSKA (reference sequence). Written as DNA, the CDR3 is TGCAGTGCCCCGGACAGGGTAGAAGCTTTCTTT. Its protein is CSAPDRVEAFF.

The CDR3 here is CATSDSRFYGYTF. The CDR3 region has the DNA TGTGCCACCAGCGACAGTCGTTTCTATGGCTACACCTTC. This chain connects TRBV15 to TRBJ1-2; tentative D call: TRBD1 (5 bases). Germline V gives CDR1 LNHNV, CDR2 YYDKDF (reference sequence). The CDR3 loop spans 13 amino acids. The V end lost 5 bases, the J end lost 4 bases, and 11 bases lay between the germline ends. The full variable domain, rest sourced from reference TRBV15 and TRBJ1-2, is DAMVIQNPRYQVTQFGKPVTLSCSQTLNHNVMYWYQQKSSQAPKLLFHYYDKDFNNEADTPDNFQSRRPNTSFCFLDIRSPGLGDTAMYLCATSDSRFYGYTFGSGTRLTVV.

The chain combines TRBV10-3 with TRBJ2-5; possible D gene TRBD2, 5 bases. From germline, CDR1 is ENHRY and CDR2 SYGVKD. The CDR3 has 12 amino acids. V was trimmed by 6 bases and J by 4 bases, leaving 9 bases between them. This CDR3 reads CAIREAGETQYF. CDR3 nucleotides: TGTGCCATCAGGGAGGCGGGAGAGACCCAGTACTTC.

The chain has TRBV20-1 and TRBJ2-5; 10 bases agree with TRBD2. V shed 3 bases and J 6 bases; nucleotides not matched to a gene: 7. CDR3 length: 14 residues. Germline V gene data show CDR1 as DFQATT and CDR2 as SNEGSKA (reference sequence). The CDR3 DNA is TGCAGTGCTAGTCCCAGCGGGGGGGCACAGACCCAGTACTTC. It is translated as CSASPSGGAQTQYF.

A few counts support this clone. V gene TRBV30 combines with J gene TRBJ2-3, with 8 bases identical to TRBD2. V lost 2 bases, J lost 1 base, and 2 bases stayed unmatched. Germline values: CDR1 GTSNPN, CDR2 SVGIG (reference sequence). The CDR3 spans 14 residues. CDR3 protein: CAWSSRGGTDTQYF. The CDR3 DNA is TGTGCCTGGAGTTCGCGGGGGGGCACAGATACGCAGTATTTT.

The chain is built from TRBV28 and TRBJ1-5; possible D gene TRBD1, 5 bases. Trimming cost V 2 bases and J 1 base, with 18 bases left between them. Germline V gene lookup returns CDR1 MDHEN and CDR2 SYDVKM. This CDR3 is 18 amino acids long. The chain's CDR3 is CASSLGPSGGISNQPQHF. CDR3 DNA: TGTGCCAGCAGTTTAGGTCCGTCGGGGGGTATCAGCAATCAGCCCCAGCATTTT.

The J gene is TRBJ1-1, the V gene TRBV29-1; D is uncertain. Trimming took off 4 bases at V and 1 base at J, with 7 bases between the two ends. Germline-derived CDR1 and CDR2 are SQVTM and ANQGSEA. CDR3 size: 12 residues. As DNA, the CDR3 is TGCAGCGTTGGGTTCAGGAACACTGAAGCTTTCTTT. Translating gives CSVGFRNTEAFF.